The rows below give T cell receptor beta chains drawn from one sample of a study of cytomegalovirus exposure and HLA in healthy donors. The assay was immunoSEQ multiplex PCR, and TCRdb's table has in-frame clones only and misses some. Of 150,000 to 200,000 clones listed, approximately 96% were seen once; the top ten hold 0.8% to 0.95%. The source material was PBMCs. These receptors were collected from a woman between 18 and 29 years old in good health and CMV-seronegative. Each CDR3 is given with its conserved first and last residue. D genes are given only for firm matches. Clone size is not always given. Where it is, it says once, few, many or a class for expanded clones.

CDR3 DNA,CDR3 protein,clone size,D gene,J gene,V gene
TGTGCCATAAGACAGGGCGGCGGGGAGCTGTTTTTT,CAIRQGGGELFF,-,TRBD1,TRBJ2-2,TRBV2
TGTGCCAGCAGCCCGGACAGGGTGAACACCGGGGAGCTGTTTTTT,CASSPDRVNTGELFF,-,TRBD1,TRBJ2-2,TRBV5-4
TGTGCCAGCCTGTGGACGGGAGACTCTGGAAACACCATATATTTT,CASLWTGDSGNTIYF,-,-,TRBJ1-3,TRBV6-6
TGTGCCAGCAGTGACATCCCCAGGGGAAATGAAAAACTGTTTTTT,CASSDIPRGNEKLFF,-,-,TRBJ1-4,TRBV2
TGTGCCTGGAGTGTCCTTACAGGAGGGGACACCATATATTTT,CAWSVLTGGDTIYF,-,-,TRBJ1-3,TRBV30
TGCGCCAGCAGCTTGGCCCTCGAGGCAGATACGCAGTATTTT,CASSLALEADTQYF,-,-,TRBJ2-3,TRBV5-1
TGTGCCAGCAGCTGGGACAGGGGCTTACAAGAGACCCAGTACTTC,CASSWDRGLQETQYF,-,TRBD1,TRBJ2-5,TRBV5-4
TGTGCCAGCAGCTTAGGCGTTAACTACGAGCAGTACTTC,CASSLGVNYEQYF,-,-,TRBJ2-7,TRBV7-6
TGTGCCAGCAGTTACAGGGGGCGCGGCGAGCAGTACTTC,CASSYRGRGEQYF,-,TRBD1,TRBJ2-7,TRBV6-5
TGTGCCAGCAGCTTAGACAGCGAGCAGTACTTC,CASSLDSEQYF,-,-,TRBJ2-7,TRBV11-2
TGTGCCAGCAGCCCCCCAGGTGGAAACACCATATATTTT,CASSPPGGNTIYF,-,-,TRBJ1-3,TRBV7-9
TGTGCCAGCAGCACTTCCCTACAGGGGGCGTCCTATAATTCACCCCTCCACTTT,CASSTSLQGASYNSPLHF,many,TRBD1,TRBJ1-6,TRBV7-8
TGCGCCAGCAGCATAACAGGGTCCAATGAAGCTTTCTTT,CASSITGSNEAFF,-,-,TRBJ1-1,TRBV5-1
TGTGCCAGCAGGGCGACAGGGTTGAACACTGAAGCTTTCTTT,CASRATGLNTEAFF,-,TRBD1,TRBJ1-1,TRBV27
TGTGCCAGCAGCTTCACAGGGGGCGGAGTCTATGGCTACACCTTC,CASSFTGGGVYGYTF,-,TRBD1,TRBJ1-2,TRBV7-2
TGTGCCAGCAGCAAACACTCTGGGGCCAACGTCCTGACTTTC,CASSKHSGANVLTF,-,-,TRBJ2-6,TRBV21-1
TGTGCCAGCAGTGAAGAAGACAGGGATTACGAGCAGTACTTC,CASSEEDRDYEQYF,-,TRBD1,TRBJ2-7,TRBV6-1
TGTGCCAGTAGGGCTAGCGGGGGAAGAGATACGCAGTATTTT,CASRASGGRDTQYF,-,TRBD2,TRBJ2-3,TRBV19
TGTGCCACCAGCAGACCTCGGGGGACAGGGGACTATGGCTACACCTTC,CATSRPRGTGDYGYTF,-,TRBD1,TRBJ1-2,TRBV15
TGTGCCAGCAGCCCTCGGGACAGCCTATACAATGAGCAGTTCTTC,CASSPRDSLYNEQFF,-,TRBD1,TRBJ2-1,TRBV7-2
TGTGCCAGCAGTGATGGGTGGGGGGTGGACCAGCCCCAGCATTTT,CASSDGWGVDQPQHF,-,-,TRBJ1-5,TRBV6-1
TGCGCCAGCAGCCAAGCAATCTACGGGACAGGGGCCGCGGGGGAGCTGTTTTTT,CASSQAIYGTGAAGELFF,-,TRBD1,TRBJ2-2,TRBV4-3
TGCGCCAGCAGCCAAGAGCGGGGGGGCCAAGAGACCCAGTACTTC,CASSQERGGQETQYF,-,TRBD2,TRBJ2-5,TRBV4-3
TGCGCCAGCAGCTCCCTCCTTTCCGGGACAGGGGGCGGTGCGAGGGAGACCCAGTACTTC,CASSSLLSGTGGGARETQYF,-,TRBD1,TRBJ2-5,TRBV4-3
TGTGCCAGCAGTCCGCCCACGGGGGGCGGGGGCTACACCTTC,CASSPPTGGGGYTF,once,-,TRBJ1-2,TRBV27
TGTGCCAGCAGCCAGGGGCGAACGGACAGGGGACACTATGGCTACACCTTC,CASSQGRTDRGHYGYTF,-,TRBD1,TRBJ1-2,TRBV7-2
TGTGCCAGCAGCGTAGCTGCAGATACGCAGTATTTT,CASSVAADTQYF,-,-,TRBJ2-3,TRBV9
TGTGCCAGCAGATGGACAGTGCTGGCCGGGGAGCTGTTTTTT,CASRWTVLAGELFF,-,-,TRBJ2-2,TRBV6-1
TGTGCCACCAGCAGAGGAAACAGGGCTAGCTCCTACGAGCAGTACTTC,CATSRGNRASSYEQYF,-,-,TRBJ2-7,TRBV15
TGCGCCAGCAGCCAAGGCCTTTTTGGACAGGGGTCCTCCGTCTATAATTCACCCCTCCACTTT,CASSQGLFGQGSSVYNSPLHF,-,TRBD1,TRBJ1-6,TRBV4-3
TGTGCCAGCAGTTTCACCGAACAGGGGCACGAGCAGTACTTC,CASSFTEQGHEQYF,once,TRBD1,TRBJ2-7,TRBV27
TGTGCCAGCAGTTCCACCACAGGGGTTAGGGAAAAACTGTTTTTT,CASSSTTGVREKLFF,-,TRBD1,TRBJ1-4,TRBV27
TGTGCCAGCAGATTACGGACTAGCGGCTACGAGCAGTACTTC,CASRLRTSGYEQYF,once,TRBD2,TRBJ2-7,TRBV7-8
TGTGCCAGCACTTCAGGAACAGGACCAGATACGCAGTATTTT,CASTSGTGPDTQYF,-,-,TRBJ2-3,TRBV6-5
TGTGCCAGCAGCCCGGACAGGGGGCACAACGAGCAGTACTTC,CASSPDRGHNEQYF,-,TRBD1,TRBJ2-7,TRBV2
TGTGCCAGCAGCGTAGAAGGATCGGAGAACGAGCAGTACTTC,CASSVEGSENEQYF,-,-,TRBJ2-7,TRBV9
TGTGCCAGCAGGCCACTAGCGGGGGAGGTTGAGACCCAGTACTTC,CASRPLAGEVETQYF,-,TRBD2,TRBJ2-5,TRBV2
TGCAGCGTTTCGCAGGGGGCGGGAGCTCAGCCCCAGCATTTT,CSVSQGAGAQPQHF,-,TRBD1,TRBJ1-5,TRBV29-1
TGTGCCAGCAGCAAAACAGGGGGCTTTACTGAAGCTTTCTTT,CASSKTGGFTEAFF,once,TRBD1,TRBJ1-1,TRBV9
TGTGCCAGCAGCCATAGACAGGGCAATCAGCCCCAGCATTTT,CASSHRQGNQPQHF,-,-,TRBJ1-5,TRBV2
TGTGCCAACTCCGGGGGGAACACGGGCCATGAGCAGTTCTTC,CANSGGNTGHEQFF,-,TRBD2,TRBJ2-1,TRBV2
TGTGCCAGCAGCTTCCTCCCTAGCTCCGGGGAGCTGTTTTTT,CASSFLPSSGELFF,-,-,TRBJ2-2,TRBV7-2
TGTGCCAGCAGTTACTCGAGGACAGGACCAATTGTAGACTATGGCTACACCTTC,CASSYSRTGPIVDYGYTF,-,TRBD1,TRBJ1-2,TRBV6-7
TGTGCCACCCGATCGGGCGGGGCTTCCTACGAGCAGTACTTC,CATRSGGASYEQYF,-,-,TRBJ2-7,TRBV28
TGTGCCAGCAGCCTTTGGGGACTAGGATTCGATGAGCAGTTCTTC,CASSLWGLGFDEQFF,-,TRBD2,TRBJ2-1,TRBV7-9
TGTGCCGGCAGCGACACCGGGACAGGCAGTAGAAGTGGCGGGGAGCTGTTTTTT,CAGSDTGTGSRSGGELFF,-,TRBD1,TRBJ2-2,TRBV9
TGTGCCAGCAGCTCATGGACAGGGGCGGACTACGAGCAGTACTTC,CASSSWTGADYEQYF,-,TRBD1,TRBJ2-7,TRBV7-2
TGTGCCAGCAGCTTACGGGGGTCGGAGACCCAGTACTTC,CASSLRGSETQYF,-,-,TRBJ2-5,TRBV5-4
TGTGCCAGCAGACAAGACAGGCCCATGTACGAGCAGTACTTC,CASRQDRPMYEQYF,-,-,TRBJ2-7,TRBV6-1
TGTGCCAGCAGAGCAGCGGGGAGGCAGTTCTTC,CASRAAGRQFF,once,TRBD2,TRBJ2-1,TRBV6-5
TGTGCCAGCAGGGCGGGGGATGTGAAGAAGACCCAGTACTTC,CASRAGDVKKTQYF,-,TRBD2,TRBJ2-5,TRBV2
TGTGCCAGCTCTATAGCGGGGCAGATCACAGATACGCAGTATTTT,CASSIAGQITDTQYF,-,TRBD2,TRBJ2-3,TRBV27
TGCGCCAGCAGCCAAGAATCAACAGGGGGTACCGGGGAGCTGTTTTTT,CASSQESTGGTGELFF,-,TRBD1,TRBJ2-2,TRBV4-3
TGTGCCAGCAGCATCCGGGACAGGGGTTTGGGGGCCAACGTCCTGACTTTC,CASSIRDRGLGANVLTF,-,TRBD1,TRBJ2-6,TRBV7-8